This entry concerns a single T cell receptor (beta chain). The target antigen is unknown. This sample is drawn from a study of vaccination and CD4 T cells after COVID-19. Study background: The convalescents included six males and four females, and among them two were Hispanic while seven were Caucasian. For control cultures, the treatment was a CEFX pool, an HIV-1 Nef pool, or no peptide. A median of around 73 days (range 14 to 241) separated dose two from the taking of post-vaccine samples. Study conclusions and caveats: Among convalescent patients, a median around 85% of reactive clones emerged only after vaccination.

The CDR3 is 14 amino acids. V lost 8 bases and J lost 4, with 15 bases in between. Germline loops: CDR1 MNHNS, CDR2 SASEGT. Scientists ran DNA taken from cultured CD4+ T cells through the Oncomine TCR Beta short-read assay for sequencing. Via MiXCR, TCRdb re-called the PCR reads, giving one row per CDR3 protein. The sample has some 19,000 distinct CDR3 sequences; about 45% are singletons. Regarding treatment: 10-day PBMC culture with coronavirus spike peptide pools or control peptides (ViraFEST assay). The chain links TRBV6-1 to TRBJ2-1; D possibly uses TRBD1 or TRBD2 (5 bases each). The clonotype was recovered from a human donor who had recovered from COVID-19. Material: CD4+ T cells from blood, cultured in vitro. The CDR3 nucleotides are TGTGCCAGCGGCGTGAACGGGGCTTACAATGAGCAGTTCTTC. Translation gives CASGVNGAYNEQFF.